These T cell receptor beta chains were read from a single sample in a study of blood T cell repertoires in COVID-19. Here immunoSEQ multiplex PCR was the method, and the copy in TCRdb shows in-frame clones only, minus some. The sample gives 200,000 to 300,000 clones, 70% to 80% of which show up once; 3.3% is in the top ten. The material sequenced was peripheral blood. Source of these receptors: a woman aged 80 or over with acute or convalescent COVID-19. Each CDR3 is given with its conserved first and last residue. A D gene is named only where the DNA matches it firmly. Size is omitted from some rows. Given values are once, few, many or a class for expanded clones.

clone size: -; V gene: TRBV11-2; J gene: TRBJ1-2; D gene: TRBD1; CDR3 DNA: TGTGCCAGCAGCTTACCCCGGGACAGGGTTGGCTACACCTTC; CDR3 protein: CASSLPRDRVGYTF
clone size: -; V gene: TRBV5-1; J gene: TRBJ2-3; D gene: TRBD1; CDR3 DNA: TGCGCCAGCAGCTTAGGACAGGGGGCAGATACGCAGTATTTT; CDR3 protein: CASSLGQGADTQYF
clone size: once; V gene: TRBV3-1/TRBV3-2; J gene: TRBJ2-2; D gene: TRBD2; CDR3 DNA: TGTGCCAGCGGGCTAGCGGGGAACACCGGGGAGCTGTTTTTT; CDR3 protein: CASGLAGNTGELFF
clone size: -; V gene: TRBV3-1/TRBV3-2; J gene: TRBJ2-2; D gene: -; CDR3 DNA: TGTGCCAGCAGCCCTACGCGCGGGACCAACACCGGGGAGCTGTTTTTT; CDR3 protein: CASSPTRGTNTGELFF
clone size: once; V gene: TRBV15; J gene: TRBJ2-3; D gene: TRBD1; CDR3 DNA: TGTGCCACCAGCAGAGATCGGGACAGGGGCCGCAAGTATTTT; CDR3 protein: CATSRDRDRGRKYF
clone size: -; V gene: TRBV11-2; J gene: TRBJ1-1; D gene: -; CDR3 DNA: TGTGCCAGCAGCTCCCCTACAGGGATATACACTGAAGCTTTCTTT; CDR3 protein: CASSSPTGIYTEAFF
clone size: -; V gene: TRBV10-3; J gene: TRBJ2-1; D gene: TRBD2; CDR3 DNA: TGTGCCATCGGGGCTAGCGGGCCTAGCGGGAGTGGGGGGGGGAGAGTATACAATGAGCAGTTCTTC; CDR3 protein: CAIGASGPSGSGGGRVYNEQFF
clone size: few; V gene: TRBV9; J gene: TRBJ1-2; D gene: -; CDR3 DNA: TGTGCCAGCAGCCCATTGGGGAGGGGACGAGGCTACACCTTC; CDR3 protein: CASSPLGRGRGYTF
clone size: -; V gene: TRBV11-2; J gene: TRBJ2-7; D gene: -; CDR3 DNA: TGTGCCAGCAGCCATTCGACAAGGATTTACGAGCAGTACTTC; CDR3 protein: CASSHSTRIYEQYF
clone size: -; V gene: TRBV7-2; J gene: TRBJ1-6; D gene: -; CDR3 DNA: TGTGCCAGCAGCTTGGACAGTAATTCACCCCTCCACTTT; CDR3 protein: CASSLDSNSPLHF
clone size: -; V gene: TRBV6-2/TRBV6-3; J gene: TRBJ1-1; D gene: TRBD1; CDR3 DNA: TGTGCCAGCAGCCGACCAACCGACAGGGGTACTGATAAGGACACTGAAGCTTTCTTT; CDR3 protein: CASSRPTDRGTDKDTEAFF
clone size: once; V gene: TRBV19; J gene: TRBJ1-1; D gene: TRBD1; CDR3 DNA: TGTGCCAGTAGTAAACATAAAGGGACAGATGCCGAAGCTTTCTTT; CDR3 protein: CASSKHKGTDAEAFF
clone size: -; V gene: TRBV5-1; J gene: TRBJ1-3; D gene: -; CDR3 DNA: TGCGCCAGCAGCGACAACTCTGGAAACACCATATATTTT; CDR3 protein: CASSDNSGNTIYF
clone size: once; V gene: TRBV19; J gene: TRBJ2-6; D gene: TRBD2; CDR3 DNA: TGTGCCAGTAGTTCAACTAGCGGGAGGAACTCTGGGGCCAACGTCCTGACTTTC; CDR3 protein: CASSSTSGRNSGANVLTF
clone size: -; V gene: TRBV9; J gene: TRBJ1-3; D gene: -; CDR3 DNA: TGTGCCAGCAGGCAGGGCAGCGCTGGAAACACCATATATTTT; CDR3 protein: CASRQGSAGNTIYF
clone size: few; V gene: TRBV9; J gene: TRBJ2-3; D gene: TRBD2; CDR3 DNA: TGTGCCAGCAGCGTAGCCGCTAGCGGGAGGGGCACAGATACGCAGTATTTT; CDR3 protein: CASSVAASGRGTDTQYF
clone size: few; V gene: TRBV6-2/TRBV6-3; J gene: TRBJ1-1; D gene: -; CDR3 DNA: TGTGCCAGCAGTTACTCGAGGGCAGCGTCTAACACTGAAGCTTTCTTT; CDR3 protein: CASSYSRAASNTEAFF
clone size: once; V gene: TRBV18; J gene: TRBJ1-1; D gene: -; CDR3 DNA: TGTGCCAGCTCACCACCGATTACATTGGGACAAAACACTGAAGCTTTCTTT; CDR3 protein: CASSPPITLGQNTEAFF
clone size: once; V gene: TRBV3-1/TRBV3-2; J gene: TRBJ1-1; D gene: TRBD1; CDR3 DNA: TGTGCCAGCAGCCTTTTAGGACAGGGGGCGGATGAAGCTTTCTTT; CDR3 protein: CASSLLGQGADEAFF
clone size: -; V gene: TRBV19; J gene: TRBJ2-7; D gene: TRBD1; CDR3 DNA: TGTGCCAGTTCAGAGGGGGCCGGCGAGCAGTACTTC; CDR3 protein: CASSEGAGEQYF
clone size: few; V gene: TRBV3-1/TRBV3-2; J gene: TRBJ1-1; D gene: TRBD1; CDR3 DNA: TGTGCCAGCAGCCAAGACAGGGGGCATTCAGGGGGCACTGAAGCTTTCTTT; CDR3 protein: CASSQDRGHSGGTEAFF
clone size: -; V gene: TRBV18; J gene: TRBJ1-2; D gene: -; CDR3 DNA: TGTGCCAGCTCACAGGACTGGGGAGCCTCATATGGCTACACCTTC; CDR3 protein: CASSQDWGASYGYTF
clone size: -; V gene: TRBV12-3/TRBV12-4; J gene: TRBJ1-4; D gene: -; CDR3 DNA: TGTGCCAGCAGCAAACTCCTCAGGGGAAAACTGTTTTTT; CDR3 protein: CASSKLLRGKLFF
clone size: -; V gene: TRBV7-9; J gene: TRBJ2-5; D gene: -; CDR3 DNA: TGTGCCAGCAGCTTAGACGGCGAGACGCGGGAGACCCAGTACTTC; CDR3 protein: CASSLDGETRETQYF
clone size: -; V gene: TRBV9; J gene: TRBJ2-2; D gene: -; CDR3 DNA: TGTGCCAGCAGCGTAGCATCGAACACCGGGGAGCTGTTTTTT; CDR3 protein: CASSVASNTGELFF
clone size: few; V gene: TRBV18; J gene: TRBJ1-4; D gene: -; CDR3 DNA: TGTGCCAGCTCACCACAGGACAGCGCAACTAATGAAAAACTGTTTTTT; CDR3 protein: CASSPQDSATNEKLFF
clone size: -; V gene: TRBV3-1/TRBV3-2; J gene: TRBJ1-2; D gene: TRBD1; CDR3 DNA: TGTGCCAGCAGCCAAGTTAATCACAGACAGGGTGGGTTCTATGGCTACACCTTC; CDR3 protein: CASSQVNHRQGGFYGYTF
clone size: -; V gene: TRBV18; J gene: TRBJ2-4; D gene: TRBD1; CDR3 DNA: TGTGCCAGCTCACCAACAGGGGGCGAGAGGGGAAACATTCAGTACTTC; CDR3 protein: CASSPTGGERGNIQYF
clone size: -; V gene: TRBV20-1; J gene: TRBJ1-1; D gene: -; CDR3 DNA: TGCAGTGCTCGGAGGGGCGCTGAAGCTTTCTTT; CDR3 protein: CSARRGAEAFF
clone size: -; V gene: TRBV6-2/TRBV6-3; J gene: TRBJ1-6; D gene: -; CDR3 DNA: TGTGCCAGCAGCCTCCTTCGGACAGACAATTCACCCCTCCACTTT; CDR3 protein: CASSLLRTDNSPLHF
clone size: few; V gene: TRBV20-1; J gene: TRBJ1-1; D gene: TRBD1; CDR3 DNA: TGCAGTGCTAGTCTGGGGACAGGGAACACTGAAGCTTTCTTT; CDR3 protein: CSASLGTGNTEAFF
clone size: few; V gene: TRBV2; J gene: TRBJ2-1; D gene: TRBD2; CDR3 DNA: TGTGCCAGCAGCCCCGGACTAGCGGGGGGGCATGAGCAGTTCTTC; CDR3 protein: CASSPGLAGGHEQFF
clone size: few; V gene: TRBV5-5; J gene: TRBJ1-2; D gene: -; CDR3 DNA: TGTGCCAGCAGCTTCGCTCGGGACATCGTCTATGGCTACACCTTC; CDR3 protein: CASSFARDIVYGYTF
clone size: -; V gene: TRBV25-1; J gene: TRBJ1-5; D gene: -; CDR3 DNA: TGTGCCAGCTCCCAGGGAAACAATCAGCCCCAGCATTTT; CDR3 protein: CASSQGNNQPQHF
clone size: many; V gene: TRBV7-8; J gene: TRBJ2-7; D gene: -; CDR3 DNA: TGTGCCAGCAGCTTAGTGCTGGAGTCCTACGAGCAGTACTTC; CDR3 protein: CASSLVLESYEQYF
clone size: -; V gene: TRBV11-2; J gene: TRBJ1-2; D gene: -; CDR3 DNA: TGTGCCAGCAAAGTAGAGCAGGGGTCCTATGGCTACACCTTC; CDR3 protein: CASKVEQGSYGYTF
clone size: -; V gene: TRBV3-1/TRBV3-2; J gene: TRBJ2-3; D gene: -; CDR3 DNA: TGTGCCAGCAGCCAATTTGGGCGTAGCACAGATACGCAGTATTTT; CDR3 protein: CASSQFGRSTDTQYF